The present TCR beta chain was sequenced within a study of blood T cells in healthy people across ages. The germline CDR1 and CDR2 sequences are DFQATT and SNEGSKA (reference sequence). The CDR3 covers 15 residues. Trimming cost V 6 bases and J 4 bases, with 19 bases left between them. For this clonotype: What it recognizes is unknown.

Whole-study findings and limits: A greater number of naive CD4+ cells and higher diversity distinguished long-lived donors from aged donors.

It was with a sample-barcoded 5' primer and a J-beta primer mix that a second PCR of roughly 6 to 11 cycles was run. All samples gave at least 2.5 million CDR3-containing paired-end reads. TCRdb reprocessed the 5' RACE reads via MiXCR and lists one record per CDR3 protein. The sample gives 500,000 to 600,000 distinct CDR3 sequences, 25% to 30% of which show up once; approximately 17% is in the top ten. PBMCs, at least 7 million per sample, were isolated. The gene calls are TRBV20-1 and TRBJ2-1, with D possibly matching TRBD1 (5 bases). The source is a woman in her 70s in good health. Sequences were obtained from blood. The DNA for the CDR3 is TGCAGTGCCGTTCCCAGGGTTCCGAAGTACAATGAGCAGTTCTTC. Translation gives CSAVPRVPKYNEQFF.